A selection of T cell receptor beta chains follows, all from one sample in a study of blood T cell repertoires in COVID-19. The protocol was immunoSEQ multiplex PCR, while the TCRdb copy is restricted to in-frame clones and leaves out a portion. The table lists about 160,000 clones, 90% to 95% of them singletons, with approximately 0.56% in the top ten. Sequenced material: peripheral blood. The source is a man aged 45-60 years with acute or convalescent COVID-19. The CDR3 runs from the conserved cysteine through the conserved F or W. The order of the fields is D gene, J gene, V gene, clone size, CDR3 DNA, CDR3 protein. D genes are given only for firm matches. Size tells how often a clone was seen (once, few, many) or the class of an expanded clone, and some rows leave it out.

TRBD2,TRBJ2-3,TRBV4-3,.,TGCGCCAGCAGCCCATCTAGCGGGGCCTCCTTGTATTTT,CASSPSSGASLYF
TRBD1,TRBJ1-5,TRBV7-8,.,TGTGCCAGCAGCTCCGGGACAGCAAGCTATCAGCCCCAGCATTTT,CASSSGTASYQPQHF
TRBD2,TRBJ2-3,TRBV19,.,TGTGCCAGTAGTATCACTAGCGTCCGCACAGATACGCAGTATTTT,CASSITSVRTDTQYF
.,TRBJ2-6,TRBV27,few,TGTGCCAGCAGAAGGGGTATTGGGGCCAACGTCCTGACTTTC,CASRRGIGANVLTF
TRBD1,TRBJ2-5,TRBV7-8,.,TGTGCCAGCAGCGGCCGGGACAGGGGGAAGACCCAGTACTTC,CASSGRDRGKTQYF
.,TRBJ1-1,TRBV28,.,TGTGCCAGCCAACCGGGACATGGGAACACTGAAGCTTTCTTT,CASQPGHGNTEAFF
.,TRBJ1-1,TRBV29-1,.,TGCAGCGTAAAAAGGACAGTGAACACTGAAGCTTTCTTT,CSVKRTVNTEAFF
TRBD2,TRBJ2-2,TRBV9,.,TGTGCCAGCAGCGTCGCGCTAGCGGGGACCGGGGAGCTGTTTTTT,CASSVALAGTGELFF
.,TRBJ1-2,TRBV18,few,TGTGCCAGCTCACCAGGACAGCAAAAGGGTGGCTACACCTTC,CASSPGQQKGGYTF
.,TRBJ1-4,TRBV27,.,TGTGCCACTGGCGGGTACGGTGAAAAACTGTTTTTT,CATGGYGEKLFF
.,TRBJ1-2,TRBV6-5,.,TGTGCCAGCAGCCAAGGAGGGGAGATCTATGGCTACACCTTC,CASSQGGEIYGYTF
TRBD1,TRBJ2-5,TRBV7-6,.,TGTGCCAGCAGCCCCCAACCCGGGACAGAAGAGACCCAGTACTTC,CASSPQPGTEETQYF
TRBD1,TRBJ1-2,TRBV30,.,TGTGCCTGGAGTTACAGGGGCAATGGCTACACCTTC,CAWSYRGNGYTF
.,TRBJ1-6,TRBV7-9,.,TGTGCCAGCAGCTTAGAGGTGGGGGTCGGGAGGTCCTATAATTCACCCCTCCACTTT,CASSLEVGVGRSYNSPLHF
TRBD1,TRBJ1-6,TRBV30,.,TGTGCCTGGAGCGCGACAGGGCCCTGGGCACCCCTCCACTTT,CAWSATGPWAPLHF
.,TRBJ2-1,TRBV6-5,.,TGTGCCAGCAGTCTACTGGCTGGGGCTGAGCAGTTCTTC,CASSLLAGAEQFF
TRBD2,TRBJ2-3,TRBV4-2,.,TGTGCCAGCAGCCAGGTAGATCTCACTAGCGGCGACCCTACGCAGTATTTT,CASSQVDLTSGDPTQYF
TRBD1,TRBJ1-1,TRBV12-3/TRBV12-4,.,TGTGCCAGCAGTGGACAGGTTTATACTGAAGCTTTCTTT,CASSGQVYTEAFF
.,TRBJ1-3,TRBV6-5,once,TGTGCCAGCAGTTACGGGACAAACGGAAACACCATATATTTT,CASSYGTNGNTIYF
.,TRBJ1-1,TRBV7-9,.,TGTGCCAGCAGCGTCCTTTCCCCAGTCAGGACTGAAGCTTTCTTT,CASSVLSPVRTEAFF
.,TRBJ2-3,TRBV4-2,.,TGTGCCAGCAGCCAAGATCTTCATACGCAGTATTTT,CASSQDLHTQYF
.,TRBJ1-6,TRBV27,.,TGTGCCAGCAGGGCCTTACAGGGAAGGTCACCCCTCCACTTT,CASRALQGRSPLHF
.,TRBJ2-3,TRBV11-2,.,TGTGCCAGCAGCTTGGGCGGGGCGATCACAGATACGCAGTATTTT,CASSLGGAITDTQYF
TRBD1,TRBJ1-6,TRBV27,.,TGTGCCAGCAGCCCCGGACAGGCGAATAATTCACCCCTCCACTTT,CASSPGQANNSPLHF
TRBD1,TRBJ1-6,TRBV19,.,TGTGCCAGTACCCCTAGGACAGGGGATAATTCACCCCTCCACTTT,CASTPRTGDNSPLHF
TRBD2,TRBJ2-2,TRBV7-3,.,TGTGCCAGCAGTCCCCTAGGCGGGGGCACCGGGGAGCTGTTTTTT,CASSPLGGGTGELFF
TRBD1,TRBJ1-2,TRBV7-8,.,TGTGCCAGCAGCTTAGCGCAGGGGGCGCAGGTTTATGGCTACACCTTC,CASSLAQGAQVYGYTF